This TCR beta chain was retrieved from a study of T cell changes during pregnancy in multiple sclerosis. Germline V lookup: CDR1 SGHRS, CDR2 YFSETQ. The CDR3 is 15 amino acids. Germline trimming cut 3 bases from V and 3 bases from J; bases unmatched to any gene: 3. Clones were sequenced by immunoSEQ multiplex PCR, and TCRdb holds only the in-frame ones, with some missing. This sample has almost 40,000 clones, with about 90% found just once. This sample comprised CD4+ T cells from peripheral blood mononuclear cells, obtained in the third trimester of pregnancy. The chain links TRBV5-1 to TRBJ2-3; 11 nucleotides match TRBD2. The receptor comes from a female donor in good health, enrolled as a control in a pregnancy study. DNA of the CDR3: TGCGCCAGCAGCTATAGCGGGGGGGGGACAGATACGCAGTATTTT. Its translation: CASSYSGGGTDTQYF.